A selection of T cell receptor beta chains follows, all from one sample in a study of shared T cell receptors in the human thymus. Clones were read by immunoSEQ multiplex PCR, and TCRdb kept only the in-frame ones, dropping some. The table lists about 660,000 clones, 85% to 90% of them singletons. The same sample was also used in a study of human thymus T cells.

The sample was thymocytes. The receptors derive from a boy in the first two years of life with a congenital heart defect. Both conserved end residues are part of each CDR3. Fields, in order: J gene, clone size, V gene, D gene, CDR3 protein. The D gene is left open where the match is weak. Where a row states a size, it is once, few, many or the class of an expanded clone; other rows omit it.

TRBJ2-7	NA	TRBV4-1	TRBD1	CASSPGGHEQYF
TRBJ1-1	once	TRBV4-2	NA	CASSRGGGGPEAFF
TRBJ2-7	NA	TRBV30	TRBD2	CAWSVIVAGVSYEQYF
TRBJ1-1	NA	TRBV6-1	TRBD1	CASSTPGGNTEAFF
TRBJ1-1	once	TRBV25-1	NA	CASRKGTITEAFF
TRBJ1-4	NA	TRBV29-1	TRBD1	CSVAVRGRYEKLFF
TRBJ1-3	NA	TRBV6-1	TRBD1	CATQTGGSGNTIYF
TRBJ2-6	NA	TRBV27	NA	CASGQGSGSGANVLTF
TRBJ1-4	NA	TRBV2	NA	CASSERVCRKTERGYAEKLFF
TRBJ2-7	NA	TRBV7-9	NA	CASRDSRAYEQYF
TRBJ2-1	NA	TRBV7-8	TRBD2	CASSLGRGRVKQFF
TRBJ2-1	NA	TRBV10-1	NA	CASSAGWRPPGPFF
TRBJ2-3	NA	TRBV5-4	TRBD2	CASSPGGLTDTQYF
TRBJ2-7	NA	TRBV28	NA	CASSWRLHEQYF
TRBJ2-3	NA	TRBV27	TRBD1	CASSPDRAGDTQYF
TRBJ2-5	NA	TRBV15	TRBD1	CATRDREETQYF
TRBJ1-4	NA	TRBV27	TRBD1	CASSGGQGAGEKLFF
TRBJ2-1	NA	TRBV9	TRBD2	CASRGRKLAGGPINEQFF
TRBJ1-1	NA	TRBV6-5	NA	CASGSAANTEAFF
TRBJ1-5	NA	TRBV7-8	NA	CASSLGVGESRSNQPQHF
TRBJ1-3	NA	TRBV6-5	NA	CASSFKGAAGNTIYF
TRBJ2-7	NA	TRBV4-3	NA	CASSPGKHTGRAPYEQYF
TRBJ2-7	once	TRBV28	NA	CASSNPPAPGSYEQYF
TRBJ2-7	NA	TRBV14	NA	CASSQDRGADPYEQYF
TRBJ2-1	NA	TRBV12-5	TRBD2	CASGLVQTSGTLNEQFF
TRBJ2-1	NA	TRBV7-9	TRBD2	CASSLDPPTSGITNEQFF
TRBJ1-2	NA	TRBV25-1	NA	CASSERGTDSGGYTF
TRBJ2-3	NA	TRBV7-2	TRBD2	CASSLDWGSGGPSTDTQYF